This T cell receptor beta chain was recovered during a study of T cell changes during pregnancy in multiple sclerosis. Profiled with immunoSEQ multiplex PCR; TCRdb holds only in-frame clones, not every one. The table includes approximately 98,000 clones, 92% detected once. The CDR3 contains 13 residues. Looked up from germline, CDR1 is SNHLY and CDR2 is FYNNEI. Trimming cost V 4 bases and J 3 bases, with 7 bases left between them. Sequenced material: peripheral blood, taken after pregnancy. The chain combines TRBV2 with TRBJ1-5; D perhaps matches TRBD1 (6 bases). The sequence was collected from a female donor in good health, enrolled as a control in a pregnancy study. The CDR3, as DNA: TGTGCCAGCAGTGGGGACATCAATCAGCCCCAGCATTTT. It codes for CASSGDINQPQHF.